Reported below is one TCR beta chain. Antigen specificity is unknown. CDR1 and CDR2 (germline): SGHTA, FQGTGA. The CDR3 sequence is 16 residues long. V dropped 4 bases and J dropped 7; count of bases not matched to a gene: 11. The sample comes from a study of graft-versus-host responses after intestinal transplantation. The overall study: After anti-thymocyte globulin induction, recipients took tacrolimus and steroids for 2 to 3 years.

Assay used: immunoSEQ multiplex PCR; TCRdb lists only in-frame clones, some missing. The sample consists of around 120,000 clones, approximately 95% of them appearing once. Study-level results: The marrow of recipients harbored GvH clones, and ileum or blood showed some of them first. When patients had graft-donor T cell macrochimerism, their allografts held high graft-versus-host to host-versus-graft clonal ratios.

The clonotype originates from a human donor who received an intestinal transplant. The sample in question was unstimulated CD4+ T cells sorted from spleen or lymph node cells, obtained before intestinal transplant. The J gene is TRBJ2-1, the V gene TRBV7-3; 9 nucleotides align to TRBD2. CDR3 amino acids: CASSSPGLAMDNEQFF. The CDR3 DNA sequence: TGTGCCAGCAGCTCACCGGGACTAGCCATGGATAATGAGCAGTTCTTC. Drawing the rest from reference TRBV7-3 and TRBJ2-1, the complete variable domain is GAGVSQTPSNKVTEKGKYVELRCDPISGHTALYWYRQSLGQGPEFLIYFQGTGAADDSGLPNDRFFAVRPEGSVSTLKIQRTERGDSAVYLCASSSPGLAMDNEQFFGPGTRLTVL.